This T cell receptor (beta chain) was captured by sequencing in a study of CD8 T cells in ankylosing spondylitis. Many counts were recorded for this clonotype. No antigen is known for it. Germline V gives CDR1 MNHNS, CDR2 SASEGT. V dropped 7 bases and J dropped 5 bases, with 19 bases sitting between them. The CDR3 spans 15 residues. Study-level points and caveats: Clones tied to disease were said to be significantly enriched in matched ankylosing spondylitis synovial fluid. One TCR beta motif, made up of about 8 highly homologous variants, appeared characteristic of ankylosing spondylitis blood.

MiXCR was run by TCRdb on the 5' RACE reads, yielding one entry per CDR3 protein. The sample consists of 250,000 to 350,000 distinct CDR3 sequences, 20% of them appearing once. Sequencing was carried out using blood, either unsorted or a sorted T cell fraction (not recorded which). This chain links TRBV6-1 with TRBJ2-3, with D possibly matching TRBD2 (6 bases). This TCR was sampled from a male donor with ankylosing spondylitis or in good health (not recorded which). Here the CDR3 reads CASTTRDSRGDTQYF. Written as DNA, the CDR3 is TGTGCCAGCACCACCCGGGACTCCCGGGGAGATACGCAGTATTTT.